The present TCR beta chain was sequenced within a study of patients and donors after allogeneic stem cell transplantation. From the RT-PCR reads, TCRdb called clonotypes with MiXCR, one entry per CDR3 protein. The table includes hundreds of thousands of distinct CDR3 sequences, around 16% detected once. This receptor was identified in a human donor who was either an allogeneic HSCT recipient or a stem cell or donor lymphocyte infusion donor (not recorded which). It is not recorded whose cells these are; they may come from a transplant donor. Sequencing was carried out using blood, either unsorted or a sorted T cell fraction (not recorded which).

The CDR3: CASSRTHGLSSYNSPLHF. The CDR3 DNA reads as TGTGCCAGCAGTCGGACCCACGGACTAAGCTCCTATAATTCACCCCTCCACTTT. The gene calls are TRBV6-1 and TRBJ1-6; D is unresolved. The germline V gene encodes CDR1 MNHNS and CDR2 SASEGT. Trimming removed 5 bases at V and 0 bases at J, with 17 bases between. The CDR3 spans 18 residues.